These T cell receptor beta chains were read from a single sample in a study of blood T cell repertoires in COVID-19. Method: immunoSEQ multiplex PCR; TCRdb's copy keeps in-frame clones and lacks some. The sample consists of about 160,000 clones, approximately 81% of them appearing once. Sequencing was carried out using peripheral blood. The receptors originated from a middle-aged man with acute or convalescent COVID-19. CDR3s include the opening cysteine and the closing phenylalanine or tryptophan. D genes are given only for firm matches. Size tells how often a clone was seen (once, few, many) or the class of an expanded clone, and some rows leave it out.

d_gene | j_gene | v_gene | abundance | len | CDR3nt | CDR3aa
TRBD1 | TRBJ1-2 | TRBV19 | - | 15 | TGTGCCAGTAGTATAGCTGGGACAGGGGTCTATGGCTACACCTTC | CASSIAGTGVYGYTF
- | TRBJ1-1 | TRBV12-3/TRBV12-4 | few | 12 | TGTGCCAGCAGTTTCGGGGTTACTGAAGCTTTCTTT | CASSFGVTEAFF
- | TRBJ2-7 | TRBV7-9 | - | 14 | TGTGCCAGCAGCTTTGACACTCTCTCCTACGAGCAGTACTTC | CASSFDTLSYEQYF
- | TRBJ1-6 | TRBV7-9 | few | 13 | TGTGCCAGCAGACCAGGGTCAGGTTCACCCCTCCACTTT | CASRPGSGSPLHF
- | TRBJ2-7 | TRBV10-2 | - | 14 | TGCGCCAGCAGTGAGTTTCCAGGGCAAAGGGAGCAGTACTTC | CASSEFPGQREQYF
TRBD1 | TRBJ1-2 | TRBV18 | - | 13 | TGTGCCAGCTCATCAGACAGGGACTATGGCTACACCTTC | CASSSDRDYGYTF
- | TRBJ2-3 | TRBV7-2 | - | 16 | TGTGCCAGCAGCTCCACGGGACTTCCCTGGTTAGATACGCAGTATTTT | CASSSTGLPWLDTQYF
TRBD1 | TRBJ1-6 | TRBV18 | - | 17 | TGTGCCAGCTCATCCACAGGGGCGAGCTCCTATAATTCACCCCTCCACTTT | CASSSTGASSYNSPLHF
- | TRBJ1-2 | TRBV12-3/TRBV12-4 | - | 13 | TGTGCCAGCACGCCAGGGGCCCTCTATGGCTACACCTTC | CASTPGALYGYTF
TRBD1 | TRBJ1-5 | TRBV6-5 | - | 14 | TGTGCCAGCAGCCAAAGACAGGGATGGCAGCCCCAGCATTTT | CASSQRQGWQPQHF
TRBD1 | TRBJ2-1 | TRBV6-2/TRBV6-3 | once | 17 | TGTGCCAGCAGTCAGGGACAGGGGGAATCCCCCTACAATGAGCAGTTCTTC | CASSQGQGESPYNEQFF
- | TRBJ1-1 | TRBV9 | once | 15 | TGTGCCAGCAGCGTAGTTCGGGGAGGAATCACTGAAGCTTTCTTT | CASSVVRGGITEAFF
- | TRBJ1-6 | TRBV2 | - | 14 | TGTGCCAGCAGTGTTGTTCAGATCAATTCACCCCTCCACTTT | CASSVVQINSPLHF
- | TRBJ2-7 | TRBV15 | - | 15 | TGTGCCACCAGCAGAGGGAGGGTTGGGCTCTACGAGCAGTACTTC | CATSRGRVGLYEQYF
- | TRBJ2-7 | TRBV11-2 | once | 15 | TGTGCCAGCAGCGCAAAACAGGTAGAAGCCTACGAGCAGTACTTC | CASSAKQVEAYEQYF
- | TRBJ1-6 | TRBV11-2 | - | 13 | TGTGCCAGCAGTCCTTACTCCTCAGGACCCCTCCACTTT | CASSPYSSGPLHF
TRBD1 | TRBJ2-7 | TRBV6-5 | - | 15 | TGTGCCAGCAGCCGCATCGGGACAGGGGGCCTCGAGCAGTACTTC | CASSRIGTGGLEQYF
TRBD1 | TRBJ1-1 | TRBV7-9 | - | 14 | TGTGCCAGCAGCCTAAGACAGGGGGAAACTGAAGCTTTCTTT | CASSLRQGETEAFF
TRBD2 | TRBJ2-1 | TRBV7-3 | once | 12 | TGTGCCAGCAGCTTCTCCGGGGGGGAGCAGTTCTTC | CASSFSGGEQFF
TRBD1 | TRBJ1-2 | TRBV10-3 | - | 16 | TGTGCCATCAGAGAACCGGGACAGGGGGCAAGCTATGGCTACACCTTC | CAIREPGQGASYGYTF
- | TRBJ1-1 | TRBV10-3 | - | 15 | TGTGCCATCTCACGGGTCGGTGACTCGAACACTGAAGCTTTCTTT | CAISRVGDSNTEAFF
- | TRBJ1-4 | TRBV6-2/TRBV6-3 | - | 17 | TGTGCCAGCAGTTACTCGAGTTTCCGGGTACCTAATGAAAAACTGTTTTTT | CASSYSSFRVPNEKLFF
- | TRBJ2-2 | TRBV2 | - | 17 | TGTGCCACCACGTCTTCCGTCTTCTCACTGAACACCGGGGAGCTGTTTTTT | CATTSSVFSLNTGELFF
- | TRBJ2-7 | TRBV3-1/TRBV3-2 | - | 13 | TGTGCCAGCAGCCCCCTCGGTGGTTACGAGCAGTACTTC | CASSPLGGYEQYF
- | TRBJ2-7 | TRBV7-2 | - | 14 | TGTGCCAGCAGCTCCGCGGGACTCCGCTACGAGCAGTACTTC | CASSSAGLRYEQYF
- | TRBJ1-2 | TRBV30 | - | 15 | TGTGCCTGGAGTCCGGGACTCCCAGCGGGCTATGGCTACACCTTC | CAWSPGLPAGYGYTF
- | TRBJ2-5 | TRBV12-3/TRBV12-4 | - | 13 | TGTGCCAGCAATCGTGACAGTGAAGAGACCCAGTACTTC | CASNRDSEETQYF
TRBD1 | TRBJ1-5 | TRBV11-3 | - | 16 | TGTGCCAGCAGCCTCCCCGGGAGAAGGGGGCATCAGCCCCAGCATTTT | CASSLPGRRGHQPQHF
TRBD1 | TRBJ1-1 | TRBV28 | - | 15 | TGTGCCAGCAGTTTATCAGCACAGGGGAGCACTGAAGCTTTCTTT | CASSLSAQGSTEAFF
TRBD1 | TRBJ2-1 | TRBV6-5 | - | 15 | TGTGCCAGCAGGAACCGGGACAGGGATTACAATGAGCAGTTCTTC | CASRNRDRDYNEQFF
- | TRBJ1-1 | TRBV7-9 | - | 12 | TGTGCCATCCTTAAATGGAACACTGAAGCTTTCTTT | CAILKWNTEAFF
TRBD1 | TRBJ1-2 | TRBV5-1 | - | 14 | TGCGCCAGCAGCTCGACCGGGACAGGGAATGGCTACACCTTC | CASSSTGTGNGYTF
- | TRBJ1-1 | TRBV7-2 | - | 13 | TGTGCCAGCAGCACCCACGGGGGAACTGAAGCTTTCTTT | CASSTHGGTEAFF
- | TRBJ1-1 | TRBV14 | - | 12 | TGTGCCAGCAGCCTGCGAGGTCGTAAGGCTTTCTTT | CASSLRGRKAFF
- | TRBJ1-5 | TRBV2 | - | 14 | TGTGCCAGCAGTGAAGTGAGGGGGGGGCAGCCCCAGCATTTT | CASSEVRGGQPQHF
- | TRBJ1-5 | TRBV4-1 | few | 18 | TGCGCCAGCAGCCAAGTCCGCCAACTGGGGCAGTTTAATCAGCCCCAGCATTTT | CASSQVRQLGQFNQPQHF
- | TRBJ1-2 | TRBV10-3 | once | 12 | TGTGCCATCAGTGAACGGGGGTATGGCTACACCTTC | CAISERGYGYTF
- | TRBJ2-7 | TRBV2 | - | 12 | TGTGCCAGCAGCGGGAGCTCCTACGAGCAGTACTTC | CASSGSSYEQYF
- | TRBJ1-3 | TRBV4-1 | - | 15 | TGCGCCAGCAGCCAAGGCCAGGGGTCTGGAAACACCATATATTTT | CASSQGQGSGNTIYF
TRBD1 | TRBJ1-4 | TRBV6-6 | - | 13 | TGTGCCAGCATTGGACAGGGGAGGGAGAAACTGTTTTTT | CASIGQGREKLFF
TRBD1 | TRBJ1-5 | TRBV19 | - | 13 | TGTGCCAGTAGCGTACAGGGGAATCAGCCCCAGCATTTT | CASSVQGNQPQHF
TRBD2 | TRBJ2-3 | TRBV6-5 | once | 15 | TGTGCCAGCAGTCTCGCAGCGGGGGGGCCGGGTACGCAGTATTTT | CASSLAAGGPGTQYF
- | TRBJ1-4 | TRBV18 | - | 13 | TGTGCCAGCTCACCCGGGGTTCGTGAAAAACTGTTTTTT | CASSPGVREKLFF
TRBD1 | TRBJ1-6 | TRBV28 | - | 18 | TGTGCCAGCAGTGCAAAGGGACAGCTTAGCTCCTATAATTCACCCCTCCACTTT | CASSAKGQLSSYNSPLHF
- | TRBJ1-1 | TRBV2 | - | 13 | TGTGCCAGCCTCCCCCTGGGGGGACCTGAAGCTTTCTTT | CASLPLGGPEAFF
TRBD2 | TRBJ2-1 | TRBV5-4 | few | 15 | TGTGCCAGCAGCTTGGGTCTAGCGGGGAGGAATGAGCAGTTCTTC | CASSLGLAGRNEQFF
TRBD1 | TRBJ2-2 | TRBV5-4 | - | 14 | TGTGCCAGCACCGACAGGGGGCGGACCGGGGAGCTGTTTTTT | CASTDRGRTGELFF
- | TRBJ2-7 | TRBV20-1 | - | 15 | TGCAGTGCGAGTGAGGGGAGGGACAGGTCGAAGGAGCAGTACTTC | CSASEGRDRSKEQYF
TRBD1 | TRBJ2-7 | TRBV29-1 | - | 13 | TGCAGCGTTCAGTCGACAGGGCTGTACGAGCAGTACTTC | CSVQSTGLYEQYF
- | TRBJ2-7 | TRBV5-1 | once | 15 | TGCGCCAGCAGCTTTGAGGTCCTAGGTGTCTACGAGCAGTACTTC | CASSFEVLGVYEQYF
- | TRBJ2-5 | TRBV9 | - | 14 | TGTGCCAGCAGCGAAATGCCCGGGGGAGAGACCCAGTACTTC | CASSEMPGGETQYF
TRBD1 | TRBJ1-6 | TRBV18 | - | 15 | TGTGCCAGCTCACCGGACAGGGGTGGCACGTCACCCCTCCACTTT | CASSPDRGGTSPLHF
- | TRBJ2-3 | TRBV7-8 | once | 16 | TGTGCCAGCAGCCGGAGAGGGCAGTTAGAGGCAGATACGCAGTATTTT | CASSRRGQLEADTQYF